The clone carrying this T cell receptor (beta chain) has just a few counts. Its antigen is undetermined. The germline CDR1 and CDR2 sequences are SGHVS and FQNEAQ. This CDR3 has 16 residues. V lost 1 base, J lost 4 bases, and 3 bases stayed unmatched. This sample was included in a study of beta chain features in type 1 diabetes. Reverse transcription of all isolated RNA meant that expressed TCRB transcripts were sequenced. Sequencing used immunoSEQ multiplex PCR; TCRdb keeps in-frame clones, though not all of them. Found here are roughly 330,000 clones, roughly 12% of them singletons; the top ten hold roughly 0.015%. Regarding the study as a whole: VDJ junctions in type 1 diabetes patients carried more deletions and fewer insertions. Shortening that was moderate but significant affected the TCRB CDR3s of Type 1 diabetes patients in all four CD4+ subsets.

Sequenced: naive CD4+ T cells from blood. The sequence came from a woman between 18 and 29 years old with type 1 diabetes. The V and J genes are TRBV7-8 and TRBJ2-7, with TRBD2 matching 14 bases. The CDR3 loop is CASSLGGLAGVYEQYF. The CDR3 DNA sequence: TGTGCCAGCAGCTTAGGGGGACTAGCGGGAGTTTACGAGCAGTACTTC.